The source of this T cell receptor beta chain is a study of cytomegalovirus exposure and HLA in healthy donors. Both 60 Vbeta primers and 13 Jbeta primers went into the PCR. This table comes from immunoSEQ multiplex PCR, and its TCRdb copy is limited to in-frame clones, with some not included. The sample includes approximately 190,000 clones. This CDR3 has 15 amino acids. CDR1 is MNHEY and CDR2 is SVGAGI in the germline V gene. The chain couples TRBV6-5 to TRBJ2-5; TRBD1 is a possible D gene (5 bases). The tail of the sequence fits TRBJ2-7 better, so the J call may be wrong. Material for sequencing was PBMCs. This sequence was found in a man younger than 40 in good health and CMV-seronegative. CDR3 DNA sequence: TGTGCCAGCAGTTACTCGATAGGCCAGGGCTACGAGCAGTACTTC. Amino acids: CASSYSIGQGYEQYF.